These 19 T cell receptor beta chains were all obtained from the same sample, sequenced in a study of T cell responses to AZD1222 COVID-19 vaccine. TCRdb's table, derived via immunoSEQ multiplex PCR, lists solely in-frame clones and lacks some. The table records 100,000 or so clones, more than 85% of them present only once. The material was peripheral blood, obtained on day 0 of AZD1222 vaccination. The receptors stem from an adult in good health.

V gene TRBV7-2 combines with J gene TRBJ1-1; D is unresolved. Germline values: CDR1 SGHTA, CDR2 FQGNSA. There are 14 residues in the CDR3. The V gene lost 5 bases and the J gene lost 0 bases, with 10 bases spanning the gap. For the CDR3, the DNA is TGTGCCAGCAGCCTACAGATGATGAACACTGAAGCTTTCTTT. This codes for CASSLQMMNTEAFF.

The chain links TRBV11-2 to TRBJ2-7, with D perhaps given as TRBD1 or TRBD2 (5 bases each). Germline V gene sequence: CDR1 SGHAT, CDR2 FQNNGV. There are 14 residues in the CDR3. V dropped 5 bases and J dropped 4 bases, with 15 bases sitting between them. The CDR3 sequence is CASSPGTWGYEQYF. In nucleotides, the CDR3 is TGTGCCAGCAGCCCCGGGACCTGGGGGTACGAGCAGTACTTC.

The chain combines TRBV4-2 with TRBJ1-2; D is ambiguous. Trimming left V 0 bases short and J 2 bases short, with 7 bases between. Germline CDR1 reads LGHNA; CDR2 reads YNFKEQ. The CDR3 is made up of 14 amino acids. CDR3 sequence (DNA): TGTGCCAGCAGCCAAGATCCAGACAACTATGGCTACACCTTC. This gives the protein CASSQDPDNYGYTF.

This clone was observed once. The chain joins TRBV30 to TRBJ2-5; the match to TRBD2 covers 7 bases. The CDR3 covers 15 residues. The J segment lost 5 bases and the V segment lost 4 bases, leaving 13 bases of the junction unmatched. Germline lookup yields CDR1 GTSNPN and CDR2 SVGIG (reference sequence). The CDR3 nucleotides read TGTGCCTGGACGGCAATCGGCGGGAGAGGGGAGACCCAGTACTTC. Translation: CAWTAIGGRGETQYF.

This chain connects TRBV7-6 to TRBJ2-7, with 8 bases that match TRBD1. The CDR3 extends over 15 amino acids. In germline, CDR1 is SGHVS, CDR2 FNYEAQ. The J segment lost 4 bases and the V segment lost 5 bases, leaving 10 bases of the junction unmatched. The DNA for the CDR3 is TGTGCCAGCAGCCCTAGGCCAGGGGGCTCGTACGAGCAGTACTTC. The encoded protein is CASSPRPGGSYEQYF.

The V gene is TRBV7-9, the J gene TRBJ1-2; D gene uncertain. Per germline, CDR1 SEHNR and CDR2 FQNEAQ (reference sequence). Trimming stripped 1 base from V and 1 base from J, with 10 bases between. The CDR3 runs 15 residues. Here the CDR3 reads CASSLGPQDNYGYTF. The CDR3 region has the DNA TGTGCCAGCAGCTTAGGCCCCCAGGATAACTATGGCTACACCTTC.

In this sample, this clone turned up once. The chain couples TRBV27 to TRBJ2-7; 10 bases map to TRBD2. Germline V CDR1 and CDR2: MNHEY, SMNVEV (reference sequence). The CDR3 extends over 15 amino acids. The ends lost 4 bases at V and 2 bases at J; junction bases unmatched: 5. Here the CDR3 DNA reads TGTGCCAGCAGTTACGGGACTAGCGAAACCTACGAGCAGTACTTC. It translates to CASSYGTSETYEQYF.

This chain connects TRBV2 to TRBJ1-2; D is ambiguous. Trimming removed 6 bases from V and 8 bases from J, with 7 bases in between. From germline, CDR1 is SNHLY and CDR2 FYNNEI. This CDR3 contains 10 residues. The CDR3 DNA follows: TGTGCCAGCAGAGCTGGCGGCTACACCTTC. Its translation: CASRAGGYTF.

The chain is built from TRBV27 and TRBJ2-7; tentative D call: TRBD1 (6 bases). V was pared by 4 bases and J by 5 bases, with 12 bases between. From germline, CDR1 is MNHEY and CDR2 SMNVEV (reference sequence). The CDR3 contains 13 residues. The CDR3 nucleotides are TGTGCCAGCAGTTCATACAGGGTGAACGAGCAGTACTTC. Amino acid sequence: CASSSYRVNEQYF.

This clone has just one count. The chain couples TRBV3-1 (or the pseudogene TRBV3-2) to TRBJ1-2, with D possibly matching TRBD1 (5 bases). The CDR3 sequence is 14 residues long. The V gene's germline CDR1 is LGHDT and CDR2 YNNKEL (reference sequence). V was trimmed by 3 bases and J by 4 bases, leaving 12 bases between them. The CDR3 is CASSQGFGAYGYTF. The CDR3 DNA follows: TGTGCCAGCAGCCAGGGCTTTGGGGCCTATGGCTACACCTTC.

The chain carries TRBV2 and TRBJ1-6; 10 nucleotides agree with TRBD1. This CDR3 is built from 14 residues. In germline, CDR1 is SNHLY, CDR2 FYNNEI. With V trimmed by 5 bases and J by 6 bases, 1 base remained unmatched. The CDR3 nucleotides are TGTGCCAGCAGTTGGACAGGGGGTAATTCACCCCTCCACTTT. Its translation: CASSWTGGNSPLHF.

This chain uses TRBV14 with TRBJ2-1; 10 positions match TRBD2. The CDR3 is 15 amino acids. J was trimmed by 8 bases and V by 2 bases; bases with no gene match: 6. CDR1 and CDR2 (germline): SGHDN, FVKESK. CDR3 in DNA: TGTGCCAGCAGCCAAAGACTAGCGGGTTTTGATGAGCAGTTCTTC. Translating gives CASSQRLAGFDEQFF.

The rearrangement links TRBV5-1 to TRBJ2-1; 10 bases align to TRBD2. J was trimmed by 0 bases and V by 5 bases; bases with no gene match: 5. The germline gives CDR1 SGHRS, CDR2 YFSETQ. The CDR3 totals 16 residues. CDR3 sequence reads: CASRGAGGLSYNEQFF. In DNA form, the CDR3 reads TGCGCCAGCAGAGGAGCGGGAGGGCTCTCCTACAATGAGCAGTTCTTC.

The V gene is TRBV27, the J gene TRBJ2-3; no definite D call. Germline V lookup: CDR1 MNHEY, CDR2 SMNVEV (reference sequence). The CDR3 runs 13 residues. Trimming stripped 2 bases from V and 8 bases from J, with 11 bases between. CDR3: CASSLIPRVTQYF. CDR3 sequence (DNA): TGTGCCAGCAGTTTAATACCTCGGGTTACGCAGTATTTT.

For this clone: This sample includes further DNA sequences coding for the same CDR3. This chain connects TRBV3-1 (or the pseudogene TRBV3-2) to TRBJ1-5; tentative D call: TRBD1 (6 bases). The germline gives CDR1 LGHDT, CDR2 YNNKEL (reference sequence). The CDR3 contains 13 residues. Trimming took off 1 base at V and 7 bases at J, with 8 bases between the two ends. The DNA of the CDR3 is TGTGCCAGCAGCCAAGTAGGGGGGCAGCCCCAGCATTTT. Protein sequence: CASSQVGGQPQHF.

Details on this clone: It is unclear where the CDR3 begins or ends on the DNA, so no DNA is shown, and the CDR3 is as TCRdb lists it. The V call is TRBV30, the J call TRBJ2-6; the table calls TRBD2, which could not be checked here. Germline CDR1 is GTSNPN and CDR2 is SVGIG (reference sequence). The CDR3 sequence runs 16 residues, both termini included. CDR3 protein: CAWSVPLTFGANVLTF.

The chain employs TRBV12-3 or TRBV12-4 and TRBJ1-1; no clear D gene. The CDR3 has 13 amino acids. The V and J ends lost 5 bases and 10 bases respectively, with 17 bases between them. The DNA of the CDR3 is TGTGCCAGCAGTCTCCCCCGGTGGAGGCGAGCTTTCTTT. Protein: CASSLPRWRRAFF.

The J gene is TRBJ1-5, the V gene TRBV30; D ambiguous. V was trimmed by 1 base and J by 1 base, leaving 8 bases between them. The germline CDR1 and CDR2 sequences are GTSNPN and SVGIG (reference sequence). The CDR3 has 14 residues. The CDR3 loop is CAWSEGSSNQPQHF. The CDR3 DNA is TGTGCCTGGAGTGAAGGATCGAGCAATCAGCCCCAGCATTTT. The entire variable domain, with the rest obtained from reference TRBV30 and TRBJ1-5, is as follows: SQTIHQWPATLVQPVGSPLSLECTVEGTSNPNLYWYRQAAGRGLQLLFYSVGIGQISSEVPQNLSASRPQDRQFILSSKKLLLSDSGFYLCAWSEGSSNQPQHFGDGTRLSIL.

The CDR3 protein is CASSHGQGRSYTF. CDR3 in DNA: TGTGCCAGCAGTCACGGACAGGGACGAAGCTACACCTTC. The gene calls are TRBV12-3 or TRBV12-4 and TRBJ1-2, with 8 bases identical to TRBD1. V shed 5 bases, J shed 9 bases, and the junction held 8 bases outside the gene matches. The CDR3 extends over 13 amino acids.